The T cell receptor (beta chain) described here comes from a study of T cell changes during pregnancy in multiple sclerosis. This CDR3 has 15 residues. Germline V gene sequence: CDR1 SGHRS, CDR2 YFSETQ. The trim removed 3 bases at V and 4 bases at J, leaving 2 bases unmatched. Sequenced by immunoSEQ multiplex PCR; TCRdb stores in-frame clones only, minus some. The sample has tens of thousands of clones; 90% are singletons. The sample consisted of CD4+ T cells from peripheral blood mononuclear cells, taken in the first trimester of pregnancy. The genes are TRBV5-1 and TRBJ2-1, with 12 bases matching TRBD2. The clonotype originates from a female donor in good health, enrolled as a control in a pregnancy study. This CDR3 is CASSWTSGVYNEQFF. The CDR3 DNA reads as TGCGCCAGCAGCTGGACTAGCGGGGTGTACAATGAGCAGTTCTTC.